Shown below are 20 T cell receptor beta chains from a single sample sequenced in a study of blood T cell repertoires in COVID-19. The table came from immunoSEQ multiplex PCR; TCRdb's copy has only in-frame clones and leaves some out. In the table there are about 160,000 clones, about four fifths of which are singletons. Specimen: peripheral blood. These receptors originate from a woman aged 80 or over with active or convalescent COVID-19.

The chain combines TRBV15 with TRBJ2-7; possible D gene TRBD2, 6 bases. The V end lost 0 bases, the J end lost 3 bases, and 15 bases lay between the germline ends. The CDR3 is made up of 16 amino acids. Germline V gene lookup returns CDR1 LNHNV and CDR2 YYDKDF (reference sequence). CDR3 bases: TGTGCCACCAGCAGAGAAGGTTTGGAGGGTGGCTACGAGCAGTACTTC. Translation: CATSREGLEGGYEQYF.

The CDR3 loop is CSASTVPGELFF. CDR3 in DNA: TGCAGTGCTAGTACTGTCCCCGGGGAGCTGTTTTTT. The chain employs TRBV20-1 and TRBJ2-2; no clear D gene. The CDR3 has 12 residues. Trimming took off 3 bases at V and 6 bases at J, with 8 bases between the two ends. Germline V gene sequence: CDR1 DFQATT, CDR2 SNEGSKA (reference sequence).

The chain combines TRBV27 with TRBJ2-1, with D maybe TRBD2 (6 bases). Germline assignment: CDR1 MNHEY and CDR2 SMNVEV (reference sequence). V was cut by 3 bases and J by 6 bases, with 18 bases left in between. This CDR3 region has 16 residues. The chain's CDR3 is CASSLRGMGSSNEQFF. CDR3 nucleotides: TGTGCCAGCAGTTTGCGCGGGATGGGATCGAGCAATGAGCAGTTCTTC.

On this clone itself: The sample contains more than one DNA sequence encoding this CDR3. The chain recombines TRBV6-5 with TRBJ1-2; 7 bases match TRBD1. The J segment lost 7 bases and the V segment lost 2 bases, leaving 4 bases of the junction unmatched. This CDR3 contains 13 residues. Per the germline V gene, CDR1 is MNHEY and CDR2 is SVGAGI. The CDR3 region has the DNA TGTGCCAGCAGTTACCGCCAGGGGGGTGGCTACACCTTC. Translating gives CASSYRQGGGYTF.

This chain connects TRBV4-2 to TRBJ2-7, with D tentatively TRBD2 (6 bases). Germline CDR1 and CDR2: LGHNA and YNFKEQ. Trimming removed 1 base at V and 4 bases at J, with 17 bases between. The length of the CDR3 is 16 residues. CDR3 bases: TGTGCCAGCAGCCAAGGGACCCAGCGCGGGGTATACGAGCAGTACTTC. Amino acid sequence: CASSQGTQRGVYEQYF.

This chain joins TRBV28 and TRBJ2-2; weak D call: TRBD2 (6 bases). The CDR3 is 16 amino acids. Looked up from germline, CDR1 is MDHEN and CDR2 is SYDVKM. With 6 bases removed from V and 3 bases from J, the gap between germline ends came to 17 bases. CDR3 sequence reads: CASRPFIGSDTGELFF. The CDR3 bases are TGTGCCAGCAGACCGTTTATCGGGAGTGACACCGGGGAGCTGTTTTTT.

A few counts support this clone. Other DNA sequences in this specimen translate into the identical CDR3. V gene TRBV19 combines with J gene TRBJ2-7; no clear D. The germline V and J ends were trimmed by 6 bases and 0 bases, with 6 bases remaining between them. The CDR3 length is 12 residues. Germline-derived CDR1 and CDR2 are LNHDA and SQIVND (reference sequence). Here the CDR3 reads CASSTGSYEQYF. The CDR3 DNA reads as TGTGCCAGTAGCACCGGCTCCTACGAGCAGTACTTC.

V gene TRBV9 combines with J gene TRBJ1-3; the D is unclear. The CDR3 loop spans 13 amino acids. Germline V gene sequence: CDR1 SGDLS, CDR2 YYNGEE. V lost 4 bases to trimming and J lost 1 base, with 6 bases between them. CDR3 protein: CASSPQSGNTIYF. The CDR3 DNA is TGTGCCAGCAGCCCCCAATCTGGAAACACCATATATTTT.

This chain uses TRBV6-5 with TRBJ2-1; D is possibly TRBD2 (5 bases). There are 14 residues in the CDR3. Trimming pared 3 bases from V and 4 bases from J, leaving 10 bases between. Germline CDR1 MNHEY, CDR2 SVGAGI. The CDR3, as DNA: TGTGCCAGCAGTTATGGAGGCTTGTACAATGAGCAGTTCTTC. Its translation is CASSYGGLYNEQFF.

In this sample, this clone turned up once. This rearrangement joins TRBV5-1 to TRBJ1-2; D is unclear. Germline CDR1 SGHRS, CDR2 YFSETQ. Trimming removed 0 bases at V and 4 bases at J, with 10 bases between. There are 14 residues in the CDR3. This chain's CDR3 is CASSLGQSSYGYTF. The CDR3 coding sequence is TGCGCCAGCAGCTTGGGTCAGTCTAGCTATGGCTACACCTTC.

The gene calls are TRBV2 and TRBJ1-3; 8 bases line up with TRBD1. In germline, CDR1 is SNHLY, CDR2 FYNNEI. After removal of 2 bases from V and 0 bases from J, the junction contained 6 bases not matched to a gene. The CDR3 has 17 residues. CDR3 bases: TGTGCCAGCAGTGAACTGAGGACAGGGCGCTCTGGAAACACCATATATTTT. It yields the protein CASSELRTGRSGNTIYF.

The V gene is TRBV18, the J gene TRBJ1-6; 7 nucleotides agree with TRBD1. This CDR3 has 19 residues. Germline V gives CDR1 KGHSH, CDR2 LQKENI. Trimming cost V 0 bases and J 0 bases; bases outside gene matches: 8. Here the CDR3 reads CASSPPGQLMSSYNSPLHF. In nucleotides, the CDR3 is TGTGCCAGCTCACCACCGGGACAGTTAATGAGCTCCTATAATTCACCCCTCCACTTT.

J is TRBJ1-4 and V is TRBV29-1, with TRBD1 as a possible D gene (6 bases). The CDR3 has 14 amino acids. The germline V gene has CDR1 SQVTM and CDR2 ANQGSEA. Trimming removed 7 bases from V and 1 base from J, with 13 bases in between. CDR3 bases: TGCAGCGCCGGGAGGGGGGGAACTAATGAAAAACTGTTTTTT. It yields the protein CSAGRGGTNEKLFF. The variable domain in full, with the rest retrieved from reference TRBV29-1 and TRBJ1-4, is SAVISQKPSRDICQRGTSLTIQCQVDSQVTMMFWYRQQPGQSLTLIATANQGSEATYESGFVIDKFPISRPNLTFSTLTVSNMSPEDSSIYLCSAGRGGTNEKLFFGSGTQLSVL.

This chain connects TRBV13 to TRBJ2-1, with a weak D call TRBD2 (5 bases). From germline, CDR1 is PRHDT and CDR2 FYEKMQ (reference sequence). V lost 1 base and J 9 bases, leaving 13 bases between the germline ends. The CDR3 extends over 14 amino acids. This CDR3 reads CASSLELEIAEQFF. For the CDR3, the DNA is TGTGCCAGCAGCTTAGAACTAGAAATTGCTGAGCAGTTCTTC.

The CDR3 here is CASCRTSGSETQYF. Here the CDR3 DNA reads TGTGCCAGCTGTAGGACTAGCGGGAGTGAGACCCAGTACTTC. The chain links TRBV2 to TRBJ2-5; 13 bases agree with TRBD2. In germline, CDR1 is SNHLY, CDR2 FYNNEI. The CDR3 totals 14 residues. V gave up 8 bases and J gave up 5 bases; unmatched junction bases: 5.

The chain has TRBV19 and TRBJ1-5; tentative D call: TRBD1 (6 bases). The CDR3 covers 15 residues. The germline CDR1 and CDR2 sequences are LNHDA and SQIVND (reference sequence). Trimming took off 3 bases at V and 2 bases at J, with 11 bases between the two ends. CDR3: CASSMGRGGNQPQHF. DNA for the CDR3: TGTGCCAGTAGTATGGGCAGGGGCGGCAATCAGCCCCAGCATTTT.

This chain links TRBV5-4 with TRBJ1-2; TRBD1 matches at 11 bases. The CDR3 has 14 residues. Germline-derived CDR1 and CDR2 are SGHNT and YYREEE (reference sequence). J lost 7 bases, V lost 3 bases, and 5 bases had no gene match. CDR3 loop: CASSSDRGRGGYTF. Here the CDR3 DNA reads TGTGCCAGCAGCTCGGACAGGGGGCGGGGTGGCTACACCTTC.

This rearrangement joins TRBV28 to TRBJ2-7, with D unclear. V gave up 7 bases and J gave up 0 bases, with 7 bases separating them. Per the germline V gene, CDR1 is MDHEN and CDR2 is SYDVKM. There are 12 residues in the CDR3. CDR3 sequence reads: CASTRSSYEQYF. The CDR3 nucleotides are TGTGCCAGCACTCGTAGCTCCTACGAGCAGTACTTC.

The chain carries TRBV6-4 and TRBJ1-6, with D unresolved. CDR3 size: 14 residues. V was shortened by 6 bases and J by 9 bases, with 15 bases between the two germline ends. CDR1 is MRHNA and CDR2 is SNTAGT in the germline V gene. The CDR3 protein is CASSEKQASSPLHF. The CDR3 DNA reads TGTGCCAGCAGCGAAAAGCAGGCCAGTTCACCCCTCCACTTT.

The CDR3 DNA reads as TGTGCCAGCAGCGTCCCGACAGGTATTACCGAAGCTTTCTTT. Translating gives CASSVPTGITEAFF. This sequence joins TRBV7-9 and TRBJ1-1; the D gene is possibly TRBD1 (6 bases). The CDR3 has 14 residues. The V and J ends lost 5 bases and 8 bases respectively, with 18 bases between them. Germline V CDR1 and CDR2: SEHNR, FQNEAQ (reference sequence).